Presented here are 5 T cell receptor beta chains from one specimen sequenced in a study of shared clonotypes between healthy human individuals. Libraries were prepared by immunoSEQ multiplex PCR; TCRdb keeps only in-frame clonotypes and omits some of them. The top ten clones hold 1.5% to 2% of a sample with 600,000 to 700,000 clones, roughly 72% of them seen once. Sequencing was carried out using memory CD4+ T cells sorted from blood. Subset meaning: CD45RA-negative fraction. Every receptor here comes from a woman aged 30 to 39 in good health.

This clone was seen only a few times. The chain carries TRBV19 and TRBJ1-1; no reliable D call. Trimming took 6 bases from V and 2 from J, leaving 10 bases between them. This CDR3 has 13 residues. Germline V CDR1 and CDR2: LNHDA, SQIVND (reference sequence). The CDR3 coding sequence is TGTGCCAGTAGATCAGAGGGCAACACTGAAGCTTTCTTT. Protein product: CASRSEGNTEAFF.

This clone showed up many times. The DNA of the CDR3 is TGTGCCAGCAGTATCTGGGGGGGCTCCGGGGAGCTGTTTTTT. This encodes CASSIWGGSGELFF. The chain carries TRBV28 and TRBJ2-2; possibly TRBD2 for D (7 bases). In germline, CDR1 is MDHEN, CDR2 SYDVKM. There are 14 residues in the CDR3. Trimming removed 5 bases at V and 6 bases at J, with 13 bases between.

The chain joins TRBV19 to TRBJ2-2; 11 nucleotides line up with TRBD2. The CDR3 spans 15 residues. The germline gives CDR1 LNHDA, CDR2 SQIVND (reference sequence). Trimming took 5 bases from V and 4 from J; bases not matched to a gene: 3. DNA for the CDR3: TGTGCCAGTAGTTTCGGACTAGCGGGCACCGGGGAGCTGTTTTTT. Residues: CASSFGLAGTGELFF.

The chain combines TRBV7-2 with TRBJ2-3, with TRBD2 identical over 11 bases. This CDR3 has 16 residues. Germline CDR1 and CDR2: SGHTA and FQGNSA. The V gene end was trimmed by 6 bases and the J gene end by 3 bases; junction bases not matched to a gene: 8. The CDR3 nucleotides read TGTGCCAGCAGGAGGTTTAGCGGGAGGGCAACAGATACGCAGTATTTT. This sequence encodes CASRRFSGRATDTQYF.

This clone was found once. The chain uses TRBV6-6 and TRBJ2-5, with 7 nucleotides matching TRBD2. Unmatched junction bases numbered 8, after V lost 3 bases and J lost 1 base. Germline CDR1 MNHNY, CDR2 SVGAGI (reference sequence). The CDR3 loop spans 16 amino acids. The chain's CDR3 is CASSYWQGGPQETQYF. CDR3 in DNA: TGTGCCAGCAGTTATTGGCAGGGAGGGCCCCAAGAGACCCAGTACTTC.